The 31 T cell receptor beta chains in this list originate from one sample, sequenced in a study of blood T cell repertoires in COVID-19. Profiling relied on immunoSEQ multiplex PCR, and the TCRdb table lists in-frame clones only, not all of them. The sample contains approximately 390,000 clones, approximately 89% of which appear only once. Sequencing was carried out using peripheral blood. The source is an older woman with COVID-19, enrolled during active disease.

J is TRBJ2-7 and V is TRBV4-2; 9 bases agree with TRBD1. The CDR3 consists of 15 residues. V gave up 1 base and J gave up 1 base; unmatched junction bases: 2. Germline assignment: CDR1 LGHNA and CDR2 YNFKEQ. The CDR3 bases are TGTGCCAGCAGCCAAGCCGGGACAGGGTCCTACGAGCAGTACTTC. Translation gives CASSQAGTGSYEQYF.

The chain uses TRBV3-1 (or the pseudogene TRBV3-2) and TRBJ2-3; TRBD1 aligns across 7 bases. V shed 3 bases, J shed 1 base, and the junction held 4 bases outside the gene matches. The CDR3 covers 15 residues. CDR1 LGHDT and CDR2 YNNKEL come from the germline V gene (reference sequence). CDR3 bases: TGTGCCAGCAGCCATAGACAGGGAGGCACAGATACGCAGTATTTT. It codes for CASSHRQGGTDTQYF.

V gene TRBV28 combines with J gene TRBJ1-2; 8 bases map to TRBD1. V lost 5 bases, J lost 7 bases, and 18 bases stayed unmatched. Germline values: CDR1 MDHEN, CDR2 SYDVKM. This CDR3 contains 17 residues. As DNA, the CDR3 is TGTGCCAGCAGTGCGAAGACCGCGACAGGGGTTTTAGTTGGCTACACCTTC. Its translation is CASSAKTATGVLVGYTF.

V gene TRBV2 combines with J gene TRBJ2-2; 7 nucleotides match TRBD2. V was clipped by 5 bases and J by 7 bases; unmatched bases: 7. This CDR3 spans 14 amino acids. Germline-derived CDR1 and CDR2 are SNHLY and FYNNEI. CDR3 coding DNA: TGTGCCAGCAGTCTTCTCCAGCGGGGCGGGGAGCTGTTTTTT. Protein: CASSLLQRGGELFF.

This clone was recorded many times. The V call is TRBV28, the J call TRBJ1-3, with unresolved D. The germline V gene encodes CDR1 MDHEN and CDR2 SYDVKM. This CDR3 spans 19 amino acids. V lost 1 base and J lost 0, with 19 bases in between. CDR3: CASSLSPFQVQHSGNTIYF. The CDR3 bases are TGTGCCAGCAGTTTATCCCCGTTCCAGGTCCAACACTCTGGAAACACCATATATTTT.

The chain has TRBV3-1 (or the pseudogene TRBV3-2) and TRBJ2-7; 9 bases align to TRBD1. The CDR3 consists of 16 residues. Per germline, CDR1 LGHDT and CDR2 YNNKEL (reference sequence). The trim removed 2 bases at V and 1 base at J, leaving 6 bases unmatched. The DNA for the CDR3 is TGTGCCAGCAGCCAACCTAGACAGGGGGGATCCTACGAGCAGTACTTC. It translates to CASSQPRQGGSYEQYF.

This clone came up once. CDR3 nucleotides: TGTGCCAGCAGTGAATGGACAGGCTATGGCTACACCTTC. Encoded protein: CASSEWTGYGYTF. This rearrangement joins TRBV6-1 to TRBJ1-2; 7 nucleotides match TRBD1. The CDR3 loop spans 13 amino acids. Germline-derived CDR1 and CDR2 are MNHNS and SASEGT. Losses at the gene ends were 2 bases for V and 4 bases for J; bases not matched to a gene: 1.

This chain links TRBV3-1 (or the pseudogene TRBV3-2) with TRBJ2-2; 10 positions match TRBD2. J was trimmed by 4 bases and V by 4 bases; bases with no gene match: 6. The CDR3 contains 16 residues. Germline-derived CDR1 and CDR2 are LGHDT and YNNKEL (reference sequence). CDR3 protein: CASSLSLAGGTGELFF. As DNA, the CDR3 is TGTGCCAGCAGCCTGTCTTTAGCGGGGGGCACCGGGGAGCTGTTTTTT.

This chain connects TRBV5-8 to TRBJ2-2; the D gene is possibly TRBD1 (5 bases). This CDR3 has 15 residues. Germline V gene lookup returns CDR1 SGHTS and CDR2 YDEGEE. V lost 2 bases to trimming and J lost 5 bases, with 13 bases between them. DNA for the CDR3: TGTGCCAGCAGCTTAGGAGACAGCAGAACCGGGGAGCTGTTTTTT. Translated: CASSLGDSRTGELFF.

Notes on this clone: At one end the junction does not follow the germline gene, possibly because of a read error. CDR3 nucleotide sequence: TGTGCCAGCACTGAACAGCGGGTAGGACTTTACGAGCAGTACTTC. Its translation: CASTEQRVGLYEQYF. The chain joins TRBV6-1 to TRBJ2-7; tentative D call: TRBD2 (6 bases). The CDR3 is 15 residues long. CDR1 is MNHNS and CDR2 is SASEGT in the germline V gene.

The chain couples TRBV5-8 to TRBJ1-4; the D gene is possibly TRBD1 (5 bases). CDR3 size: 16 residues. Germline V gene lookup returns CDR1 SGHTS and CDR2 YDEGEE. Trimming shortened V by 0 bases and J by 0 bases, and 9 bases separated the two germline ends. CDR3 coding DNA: TGTGCCAGCAGCTTGGCCGGGACTACAACTAATGAAAAACTGTTTTTT. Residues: CASSLAGTTTNEKLFF.

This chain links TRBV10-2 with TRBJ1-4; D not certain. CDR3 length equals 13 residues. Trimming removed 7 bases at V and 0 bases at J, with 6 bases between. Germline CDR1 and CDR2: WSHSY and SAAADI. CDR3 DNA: TGCGCCAGCATGACAACAACTAATGAAAAACTGTTTTTT. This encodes CASMTTTNEKLFF.

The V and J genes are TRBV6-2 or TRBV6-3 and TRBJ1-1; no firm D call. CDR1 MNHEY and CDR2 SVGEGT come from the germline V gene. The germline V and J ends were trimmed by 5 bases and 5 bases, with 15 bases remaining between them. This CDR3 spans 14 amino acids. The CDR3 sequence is CASSRGGMDTEAFF. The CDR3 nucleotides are TGTGCCAGCAGTCGGGGAGGGATGGATACTGAAGCTTTCTTT.

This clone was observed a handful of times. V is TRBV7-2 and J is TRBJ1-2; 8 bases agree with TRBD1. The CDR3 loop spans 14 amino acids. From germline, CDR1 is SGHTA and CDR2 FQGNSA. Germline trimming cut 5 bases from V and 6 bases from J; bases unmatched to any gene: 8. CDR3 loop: CASSGARGRDGYTF. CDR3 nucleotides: TGTGCCAGCAGCGGCGCCAGGGGGCGGGATGGCTACACCTTC.

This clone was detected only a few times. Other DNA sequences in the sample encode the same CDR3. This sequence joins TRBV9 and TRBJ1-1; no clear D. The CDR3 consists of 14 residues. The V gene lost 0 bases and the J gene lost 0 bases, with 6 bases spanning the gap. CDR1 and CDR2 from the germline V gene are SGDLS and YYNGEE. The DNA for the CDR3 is TGTGCCAGCAGCGTAGGGCAGATGAACACTGAAGCTTTCTTT. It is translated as CASSVGQMNTEAFF.

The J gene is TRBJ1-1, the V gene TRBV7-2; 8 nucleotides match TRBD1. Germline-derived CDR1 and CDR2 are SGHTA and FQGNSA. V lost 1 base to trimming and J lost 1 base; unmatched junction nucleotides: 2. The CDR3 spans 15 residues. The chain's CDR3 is CASSLGRGRNTEAFF. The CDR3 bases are TGTGCCAGCAGCTTAGGCAGGGGGCGGAACACTGAAGCTTTCTTT.

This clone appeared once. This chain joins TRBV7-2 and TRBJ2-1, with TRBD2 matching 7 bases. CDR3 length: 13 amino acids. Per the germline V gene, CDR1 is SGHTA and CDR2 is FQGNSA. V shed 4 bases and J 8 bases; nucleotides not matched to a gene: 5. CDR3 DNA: TGTGCCAGCAGCTGGGGAGGGAGGGATGAGCAGTTCTTC. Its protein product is CASSWGGRDEQFF.

CDR3 in amino acids: CASRTTGAASPLHF. The CDR3 DNA reads as TGTGCCAGCAGGACTACAGGGGCAGCTTCACCCCTCCACTTT. V and J are TRBV27 and TRBJ1-6, with 7 bases matching TRBD1. The V and J ends lost 6 bases and 9 bases, in that order; junction bases with no gene match: 8. The CDR3 has 14 amino acids. In germline, CDR1 is MNHEY, CDR2 SMNVEV (reference sequence).

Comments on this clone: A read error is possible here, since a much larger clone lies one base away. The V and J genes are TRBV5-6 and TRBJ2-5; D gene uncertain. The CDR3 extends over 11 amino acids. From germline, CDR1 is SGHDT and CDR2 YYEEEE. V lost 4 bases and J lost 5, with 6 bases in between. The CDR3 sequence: CASSTRETQYF. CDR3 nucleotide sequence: TGTGCCAGCAGCACCCGGGAGACCCAGTACTTC. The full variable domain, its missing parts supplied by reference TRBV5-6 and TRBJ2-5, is DAGVTQSPTHLIKTRGQQVTLRCSPKSGHDTVSWYQQALGQGPQFIFQYYEEEERQRGNFPDRFSGHQFPNYSSELNVNALLLGDSALYLCASSTRETQYFGPGTRLLVL.

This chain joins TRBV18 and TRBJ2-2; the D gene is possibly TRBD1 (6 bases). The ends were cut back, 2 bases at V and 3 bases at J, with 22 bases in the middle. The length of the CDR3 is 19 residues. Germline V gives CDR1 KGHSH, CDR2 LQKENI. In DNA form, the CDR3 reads TGTGCCAGCTCACCAATCGGGACAACCCTTTCTTTAGACACCGGGGAGCTGTTTTTT. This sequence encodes CASSPIGTTLSLDTGELFF.

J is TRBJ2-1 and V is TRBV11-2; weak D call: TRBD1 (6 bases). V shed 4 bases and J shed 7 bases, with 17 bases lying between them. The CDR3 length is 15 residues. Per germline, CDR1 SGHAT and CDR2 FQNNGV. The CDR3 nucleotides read TGTGCCAGCAGCTCAAACCCAGGGGCCGGGAATGAGCAGTTCTTC. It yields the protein CASSSNPGAGNEQFF.

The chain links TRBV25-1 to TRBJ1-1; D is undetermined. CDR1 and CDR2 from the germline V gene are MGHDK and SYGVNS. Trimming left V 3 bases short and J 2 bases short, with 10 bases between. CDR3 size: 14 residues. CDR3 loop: CASSDSYRNTEAFF. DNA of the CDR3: TGTGCCAGCAGTGATTCCTACAGAAACACTGAAGCTTTCTTT. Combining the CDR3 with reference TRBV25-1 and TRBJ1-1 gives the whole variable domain EADIYQTPRYLVIGTGKKITLECSQTMGHDKMYWYQQDPGMELHLIHYSYGVNSTEKGDLSSESTVSRIRTEHFPLTLESARPSHTSQYLCASSDSYRNTEAFFGQGTRLTVV.

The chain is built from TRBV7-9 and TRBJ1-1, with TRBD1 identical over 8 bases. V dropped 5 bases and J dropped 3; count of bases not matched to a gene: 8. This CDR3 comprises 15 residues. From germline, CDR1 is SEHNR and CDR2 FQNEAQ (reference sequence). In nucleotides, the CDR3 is TGTGCCAGCAGCGCCGCAGGGGGCCCGTACACTGAAGCTTTCTTT. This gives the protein CASSAAGGPYTEAFF. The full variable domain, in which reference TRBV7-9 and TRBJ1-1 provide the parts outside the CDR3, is DTGVSQNPRHKITKRGQNVTFRCDPISEHNRLYWYRQTLGQGPEFLTYFQNEAQLEKSRLLSDRFSAERPKGSFSTLEIQRTEQGDSAMYLCASSAAGGPYTEAFFGQGTRLTVV.

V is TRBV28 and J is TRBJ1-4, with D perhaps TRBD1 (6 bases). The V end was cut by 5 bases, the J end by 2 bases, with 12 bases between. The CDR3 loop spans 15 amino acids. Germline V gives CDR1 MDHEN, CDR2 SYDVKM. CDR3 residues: CASSITQGTNEKLFF. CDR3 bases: TGTGCCAGCAGTATAACGCAGGGGACTAATGAAAAACTGTTTTTT.

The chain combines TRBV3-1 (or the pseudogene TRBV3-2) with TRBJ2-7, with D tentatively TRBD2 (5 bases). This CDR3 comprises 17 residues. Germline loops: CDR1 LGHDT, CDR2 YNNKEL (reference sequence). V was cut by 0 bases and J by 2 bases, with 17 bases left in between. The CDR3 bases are TGTGCCAGCAGCCAAGAGTGGCGCCCTAGCAGACCCTACGAGCAGTACTTC. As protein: CASSQEWRPSRPYEQYF.

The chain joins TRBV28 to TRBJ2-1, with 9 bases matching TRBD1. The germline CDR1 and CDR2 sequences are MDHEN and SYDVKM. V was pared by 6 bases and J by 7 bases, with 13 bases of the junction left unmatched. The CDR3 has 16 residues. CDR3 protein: CASRATGTGSGNEQFF. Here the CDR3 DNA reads TGTGCCAGCAGGGCGACCGGGACAGGGTCTGGGAATGAGCAGTTCTTC.

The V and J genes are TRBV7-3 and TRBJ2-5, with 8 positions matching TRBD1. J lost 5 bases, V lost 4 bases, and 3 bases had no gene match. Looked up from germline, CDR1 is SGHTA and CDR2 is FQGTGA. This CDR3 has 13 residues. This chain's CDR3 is CASSSRTGETQYF. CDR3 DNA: TGTGCCAGCAGCTCCCGGACAGGGGAGACCCAGTACTTC.

As DNA, the CDR3 is TGTGCCAGCAGTTTTTATAGGACAGGGGGCTCTGAAGCTTTCTTT. It translates to CASSFYRTGGSEAFF. The chain carries TRBV28 and TRBJ1-1; 11 positions agree with TRBD1. This CDR3 contains 15 residues. The junction had 6 bases not matched to a gene; V was cut back by 3 bases and J by 6 bases. Germline V gene lookup returns CDR1 MDHEN and CDR2 SYDVKM.

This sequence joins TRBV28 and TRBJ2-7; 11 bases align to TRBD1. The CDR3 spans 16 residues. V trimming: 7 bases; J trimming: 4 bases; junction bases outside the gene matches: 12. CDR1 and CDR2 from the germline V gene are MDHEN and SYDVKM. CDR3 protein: CASTHTGTGGIYEQYF. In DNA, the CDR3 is TGTGCCAGCACCCACACAGGGACAGGGGGAATATACGAGCAGTACTTC.

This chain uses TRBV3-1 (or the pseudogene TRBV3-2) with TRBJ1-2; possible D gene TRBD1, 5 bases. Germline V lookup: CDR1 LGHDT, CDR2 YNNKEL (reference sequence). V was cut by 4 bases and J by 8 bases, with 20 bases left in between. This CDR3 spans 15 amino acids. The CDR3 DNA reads TGTGCCAGCAGCCCTCAGTGGGACTCGGCAAGAGGCTACACCTTC. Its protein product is CASSPQWDSARGYTF.

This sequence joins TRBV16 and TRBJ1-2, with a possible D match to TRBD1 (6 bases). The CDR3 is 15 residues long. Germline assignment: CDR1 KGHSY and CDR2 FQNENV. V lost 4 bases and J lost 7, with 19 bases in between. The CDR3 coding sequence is TGTGCCAGCAGCCCGGATTCAGGGGCGCCTTCTGGCTACACCTTC. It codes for CASSPDSGAPSGYTF.